The T cell receptor (beta chain) described here comes from a study of T-cell memory formation after mild COVID-19. With respect to this clonotype: What it binds is not known.

TCRdb fed the 5' RACE reads into MiXCR, producing one record per CDR3 protein. The table has over 500,000 distinct CDR3 sequences, roughly 17% seen once. The CDR3 runs to 18 residues. Deletions cut 0 bases from V and 0 bases from J, with 17 bases between. Germline CDR1 is LNHNV and CDR2 is YYDKDF (reference sequence). Study results and limitations: A second wave expanding day 15 to 37 was CD4+-biased; contracting clones were balanced. Most CD4+ clones that shrank were in CM and EM, while CD8+ ones turned up in EMRA.

The source is an adult woman who had mild COVID-19 (a few samples of this study predate the infection). Cell type and time point are not known. The sequencing input was PBMCs or a T cell subset sorted from them (not recorded which). The rearrangement uses TRBV15 and TRBJ1-2, with TRBD1 as a possible D gene (6 bases). The CDR3 nucleotides read TGTGCCACCAGCAGAGATGGGGGCGGACCAGTCGCTAACTATGGCTACACCTTC. As protein: CATSRDGGGPVANYGYTF.